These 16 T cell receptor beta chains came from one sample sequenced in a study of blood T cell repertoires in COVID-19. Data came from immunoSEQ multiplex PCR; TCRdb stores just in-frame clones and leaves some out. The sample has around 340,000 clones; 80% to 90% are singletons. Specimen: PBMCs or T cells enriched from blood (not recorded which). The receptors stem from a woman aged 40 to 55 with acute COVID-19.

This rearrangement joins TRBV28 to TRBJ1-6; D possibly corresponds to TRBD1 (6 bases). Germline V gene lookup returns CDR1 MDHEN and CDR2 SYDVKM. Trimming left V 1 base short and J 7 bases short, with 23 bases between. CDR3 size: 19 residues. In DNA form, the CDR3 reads TGTGCCAGCAGTTTATATAGCGCTCGGGGGGCAGCGAGGAATTCACCCCTCCACTTT. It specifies CASSLYSARGAARNSPLHF.

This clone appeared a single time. CDR3 sequence (DNA): TGCGCCAGCAGATTTCGTGGTGGCGGAGGGGACACAGATACGCAGTATTTT. It yields the protein CASRFRGGGGDTDTQYF. The V call is TRBV5-1, the J call TRBJ2-3; a weak D match, TRBD2 (6 bases). CDR1 SGHRS and CDR2 YFSETQ come from the germline V gene. The CDR3 length is 17 residues. The germline V and J ends were trimmed by 5 bases and 2 bases, with 21 bases remaining between them.

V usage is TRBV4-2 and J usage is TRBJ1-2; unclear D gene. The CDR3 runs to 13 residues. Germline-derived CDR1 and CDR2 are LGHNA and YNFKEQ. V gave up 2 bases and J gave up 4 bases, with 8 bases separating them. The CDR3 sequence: CASSQSGLYGYTF. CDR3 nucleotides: TGTGCCAGCAGCCAATCCGGACTCTATGGCTACACCTTC.

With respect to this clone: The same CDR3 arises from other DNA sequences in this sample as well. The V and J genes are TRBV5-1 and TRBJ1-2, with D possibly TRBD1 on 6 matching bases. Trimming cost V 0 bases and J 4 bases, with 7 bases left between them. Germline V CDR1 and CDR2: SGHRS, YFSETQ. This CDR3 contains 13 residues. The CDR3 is CASSLETGYGYTF. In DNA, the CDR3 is TGCGCCAGCAGCTTGGAGACAGGCTATGGCTACACCTTC.

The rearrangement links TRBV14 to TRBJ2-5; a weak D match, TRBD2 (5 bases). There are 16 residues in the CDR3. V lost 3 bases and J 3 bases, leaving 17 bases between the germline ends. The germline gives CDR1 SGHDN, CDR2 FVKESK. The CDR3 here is CASSHSGRLAEETQYF. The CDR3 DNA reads TGTGCCAGCAGCCACAGCGGCCGCTTAGCTGAAGAGACCCAGTACTTC. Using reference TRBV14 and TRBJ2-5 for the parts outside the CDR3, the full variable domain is EAGVTQFPSHSVIEKGQTVTLRCDPISGHDNLYWYRRVMGKEIKFLLHFVKESKQDESGMPNNRFLAERTGGTYSTLKVQPAELEDSGVYFCASSHSGRLAEETQYFGPGTRLLVL.

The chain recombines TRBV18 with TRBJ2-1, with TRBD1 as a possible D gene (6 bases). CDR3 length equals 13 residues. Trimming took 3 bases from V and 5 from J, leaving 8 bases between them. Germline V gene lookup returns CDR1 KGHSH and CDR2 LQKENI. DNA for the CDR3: TGTGCCAGCTCACCCCACAGGGACAATGAGCAGTTCTTC. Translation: CASSPHRDNEQFF.

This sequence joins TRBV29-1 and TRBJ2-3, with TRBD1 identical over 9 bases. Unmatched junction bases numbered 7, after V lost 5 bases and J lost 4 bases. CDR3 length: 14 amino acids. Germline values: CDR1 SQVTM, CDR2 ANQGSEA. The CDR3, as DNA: TGCAGCGTTACCACAGGGGGCCTGGCAGATACGCAGTATTTT. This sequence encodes CSVTTGGLADTQYF.

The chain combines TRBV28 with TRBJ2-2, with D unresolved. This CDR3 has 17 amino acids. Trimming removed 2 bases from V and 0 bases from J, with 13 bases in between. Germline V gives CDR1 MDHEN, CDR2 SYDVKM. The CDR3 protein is CASSLSGAFANTGELFF. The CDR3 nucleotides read TGTGCCAGCAGTTTAAGTGGAGCATTCGCGAACACCGGGGAGCTGTTTTTT.

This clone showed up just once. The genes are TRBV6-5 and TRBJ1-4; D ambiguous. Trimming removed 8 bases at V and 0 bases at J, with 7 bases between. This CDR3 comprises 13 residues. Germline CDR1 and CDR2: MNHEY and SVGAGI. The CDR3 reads CASRGATNEKLFF. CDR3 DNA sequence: TGTGCCAGCCGGGGTGCAACTAATGAAAAACTGTTTTTT.

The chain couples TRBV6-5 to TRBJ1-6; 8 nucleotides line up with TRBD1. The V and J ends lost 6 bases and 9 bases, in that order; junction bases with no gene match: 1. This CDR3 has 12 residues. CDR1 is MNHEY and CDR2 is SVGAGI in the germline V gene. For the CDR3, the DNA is TGTGCCAGCAGGACAGGGGTTTCACCCCTCCACTTT. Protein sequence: CASRTGVSPLHF.

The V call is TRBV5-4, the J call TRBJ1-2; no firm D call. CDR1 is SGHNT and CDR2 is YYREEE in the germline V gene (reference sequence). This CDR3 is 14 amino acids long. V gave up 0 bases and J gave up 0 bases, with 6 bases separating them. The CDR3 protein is CASSLDTSNYGYTF. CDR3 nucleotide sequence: TGTGCCAGCAGCTTGGACACCTCTAACTATGGCTACACCTTC.

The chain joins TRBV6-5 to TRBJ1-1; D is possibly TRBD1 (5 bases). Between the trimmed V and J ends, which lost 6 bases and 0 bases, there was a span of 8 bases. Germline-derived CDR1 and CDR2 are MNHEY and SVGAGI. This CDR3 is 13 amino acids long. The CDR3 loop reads CASRGPLNTEAFF. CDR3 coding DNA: TGTGCCAGCAGGGGGCCACTGAACACTGAAGCTTTCTTT.

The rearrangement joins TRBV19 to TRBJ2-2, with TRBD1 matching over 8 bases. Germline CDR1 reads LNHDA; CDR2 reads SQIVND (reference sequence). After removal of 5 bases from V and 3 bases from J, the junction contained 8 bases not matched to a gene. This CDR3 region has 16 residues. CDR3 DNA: TGTGCCAGTAGTTCCAGGGGGCGTGGGTACACCGGGGAGCTGTTTTTT. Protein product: CASSSRGRGYTGELFF.

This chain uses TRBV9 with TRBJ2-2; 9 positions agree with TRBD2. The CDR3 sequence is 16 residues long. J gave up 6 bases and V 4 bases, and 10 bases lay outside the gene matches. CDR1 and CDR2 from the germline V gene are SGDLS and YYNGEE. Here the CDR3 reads CASSYIAGDVSGELFF. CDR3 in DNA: TGTGCCAGCAGCTATATAGCGGGAGACGTCTCCGGGGAGCTGTTTTTT. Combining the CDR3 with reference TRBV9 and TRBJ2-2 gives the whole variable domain DSGVTQTPKHLITATGQRVTLRCSPRSGDLSVYWYQQSLDQGLQFLIQYYNGEERAKGNILERFSAQQFPDLHSELNLSSLELGDSALYFCASSYIAGDVSGELFFGEGSRLTVL.

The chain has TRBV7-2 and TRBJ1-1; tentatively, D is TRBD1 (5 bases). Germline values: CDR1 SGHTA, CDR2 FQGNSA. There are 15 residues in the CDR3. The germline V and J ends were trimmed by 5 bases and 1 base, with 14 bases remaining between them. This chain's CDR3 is CASSPWGGSNTEAFF. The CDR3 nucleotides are TGTGCCAGCAGCCCCTGGGGGGGATCGAACACTGAAGCTTTCTTT.

The CDR3 reads CASSGQGASINSPLHF. In DNA, the CDR3 is TGTGCCAGCAGTGGACAGGGGGCGTCGATCAATTCACCCCTCCACTTT. The chain links TRBV6-1 to TRBJ1-6; 10 positions match TRBD1. CDR1 and CDR2 from the germline V gene are MNHNS and SASEGT. Trimming cost V 4 bases and J 7 bases; bases outside gene matches: 7. The CDR3 is 16 residues long.